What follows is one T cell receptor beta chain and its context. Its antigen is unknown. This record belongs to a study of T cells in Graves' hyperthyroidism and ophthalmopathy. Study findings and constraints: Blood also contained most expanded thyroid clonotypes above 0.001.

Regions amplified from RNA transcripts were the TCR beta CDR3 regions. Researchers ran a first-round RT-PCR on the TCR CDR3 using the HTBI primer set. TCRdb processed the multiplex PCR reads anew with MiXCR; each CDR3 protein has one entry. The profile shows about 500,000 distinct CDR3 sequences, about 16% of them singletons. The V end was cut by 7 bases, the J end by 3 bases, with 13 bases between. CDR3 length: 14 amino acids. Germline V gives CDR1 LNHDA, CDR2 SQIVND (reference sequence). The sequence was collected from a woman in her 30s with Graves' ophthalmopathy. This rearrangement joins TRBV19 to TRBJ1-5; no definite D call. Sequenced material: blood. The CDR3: CASTTGSPNQPQHF. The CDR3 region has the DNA TGTGCCAGTACCACGGGGAGTCCCAATCAGCCCCAGCATTTT.